This T cell receptor (beta chain) was found in a study of cytomegalovirus exposure and HLA in healthy donors. The study's findings and limits: 164 TCR beta chains were listed as cytomegalovirus-associated. There was a cluster of highly shared sequence variants that was likely a sequencing artifact. Segments of the TCR beta V type were, in most cases, productive about 87% or about 30% of the time in an earlier analysis.

With 60 Vbeta and 13 Jbeta primers, the PCR was carried out. Generated by immunoSEQ multiplex PCR, the TCRdb table keeps only in-frame clones and is missing some. The sample includes about 170,000 clones, roughly 85% of them seen just once. This clone was observed once. Its antigen is not identified. The ends lost 2 bases at V and 6 bases at J; junction bases unmatched: 7. The germline gives CDR1 MDHEN, CDR2 SYDVKM. The CDR3 sequence is 16 residues long. All donors participated as healthy donors of bone marrow. Material for sequencing was PBMCs. This chain connects TRBV28 to TRBJ1-2; 12 bases line up with TRBD1. The sequence was obtained from a young man in good health and CMV-seropositive. CDR3 DNA sequence: TGTGCCAGCAGTTTAGCCCGGGACAGGGGGCCGCATGGCTACACCTTC. This gives the protein CASSLARDRGPHGYTF.